The source of this TCR beta chain is a study of human T cells and chemical hapten exposure. Study-wide points: TCRs above 1 in 1000 frequency stayed constant with DPC sensitization.

Trimming removed 3 bases at V and 2 bases at J, with 16 bases between. The CDR3 has 16 residues. CDR1 is SGHTA, CDR2 FQGNSA, per germline. This clonotype was seen only a few times. The target antigen is unknown. The time point was: pre-sensitization, week 0. Treatment described: therapeutic diphenylcyclopropenone sensitization with weekly scalp DPC. Blood draws preceded each patch test application. The study's library attached unique molecular identifiers to single cDNA molecules. Using its own MiXCR run on the RACE reads, TCRdb lists one record per CDR3 protein. The profile covers a few hundred thousand distinct CDR3 sequences, with about 5% appearing a single time and over 7% taken by the ten largest.

This chain links TRBV7-2 with TRBJ1-2, with D unclear. The specimen comprised whole blood, sampled in connection with sensitization to the hapten diphenylcyclopropenone (DPC). The clonotype comes from a woman younger than 30 with alopecia areata. Some clones in this sample may be carry-over from other donors' samples. The chain's CDR3 is CASSFIRSSSNYGYTF. The CDR3 DNA follows: TGTGCCAGCAGCTTTATTAGGTCGTCCTCAAACTATGGCTACACCTTC. Using reference TRBV7-2 and TRBJ1-2 for the parts outside the CDR3, the full variable domain is GAGVSQSPSNKVTEKGKDVELRCDPISGHTALYWYRQSLGQGLEFLIYFQGNSAPDKSGLPSDRFSAERTGGSVSTLTIQRTQQEDSAVYLCASSFIRSSSNYGYTFGSGTRLTVV.